These 12 T cell receptor beta chains share one sample of origin, sequenced in a study of OX40 agonist ivuxolimab in advanced cancers. Repertoires were generated with immunoSEQ multiplex PCR, while TCRdb's copy carries only in-frame clones and drops some. The repertoire holds tens of thousands of clones, with around four fifths as singletons. The sequenced sample was CD4+ or CD8+ T cells sorted from blood, obtained in a trial of the OX40 agonist ivuxolimab. The receptors originated from an adult with an advanced solid tumor such as melanoma, head and neck, liver or kidney cancer.

The V gene is TRBV14, the J gene TRBJ1-1; the D is unclear. V was pared by 1 base and J by 8 bases, with 5 bases between. Germline lookup yields CDR1 SGHDN and CDR2 FVKESK. The CDR3 loop spans 11 amino acids. Here the CDR3 reads CASSQGREAFF. The CDR3 bases are TGTGCCAGCAGCCAAGGGAGAGAAGCTTTCTTT.

This clone was counted a few times. CDR3 sequence reads: CASSPSGQGPEAFF. The CDR3 DNA reads TGTGCCAGTAGTCCTTCCGGACAGGGACCAGAAGCTTTCTTT. This sequence joins TRBV19 and TRBJ1-1, with TRBD1 matching 8 bases. Germline loops: CDR1 LNHDA, CDR2 SQIVND (reference sequence). The CDR3 loop spans 14 amino acids. V lost 5 bases, J lost 8 bases, and 10 bases stayed unmatched.

This chain uses TRBV11-3 with TRBJ2-2; D might be TRBD1 or TRBD2, each matching 7 bases. The CDR3 runs to 16 residues. V was trimmed by 1 base and J by 4 bases, leaving 13 bases between them. Germline CDR1 reads SGHNT; CDR2 reads YENEEA. CDR3 coding DNA: TGTGCCAGCAGCTTAGGGGGGGGACAGCTCACCGGGGAGCTGTTTTTT. It yields the protein CASSLGGGQLTGELFF.

The chain couples TRBV9 to TRBJ2-5, with 8 bases lining up with TRBD1. CDR3 length equals 14 residues. Per germline, CDR1 SGDLS and CDR2 YYNGEE. With V trimmed by 4 bases and J by 3 bases, 5 bases remained unmatched. The CDR3 sequence is CASSSGTGKETQYF. CDR3 bases: TGTGCCAGCAGCTCCGGGACAGGAAAAGAGACCCAGTACTTC.

This clone was observed a few times. V usage is TRBV15 and J usage is TRBJ2-7; 7 positions match TRBD1. Germline assignment: CDR1 LNHNV and CDR2 YYDKDF (reference sequence). The CDR3 runs to 15 residues. Trimming cost V 3 bases and J 2 bases; bases outside gene matches: 7. CDR3 sequence reads: CATSSRGTATYEQYF. The CDR3 coding sequence is TGTGCCACCAGCAGCCGAGGGACAGCCACCTACGAGCAGTACTTC.

The rearrangement joins TRBV29-1 to TRBJ2-1; 12 bases agree with TRBD2. Trimming cost V 3 bases and J 5 bases; bases outside gene matches: 8. CDR3 length: 16 amino acids. Looked up from germline, CDR1 is SQVTM and CDR2 is ANQGSEA. The CDR3 bases are TGCAGCGTTGATGGACTAGCGGGATACGGGGACAATGAGCAGTTCTTC. The encoded protein is CSVDGLAGYGDNEQFF.

The chain recombines TRBV5-4 with TRBJ1-2; the D is unclear. Trimming took 2 bases from V and 4 from J, leaving 15 bases between them. Germline assignment: CDR1 SGHNT and CDR2 YYREEE (reference sequence). The CDR3 has 15 amino acids. The CDR3 DNA is TGTGCCAGCAGCTTTGTCGGTCGCGGGAGCTATGGCTACACCTTC. Translated, it gives CASSFVGRGSYGYTF.

The rearrangement joins TRBV6-1 to TRBJ2-1, with 11 bases fitting TRBD1. In germline, CDR1 is MNHNS, CDR2 SASEGT. V was pared by 8 bases and J by 6 bases, with 6 bases of the junction left unmatched. The CDR3 extends over 14 amino acids. The CDR3 reads CASSGQGGFNEQFF. CDR3 bases: TGTGCCAGCTCGGGACAGGGGGGTTTCAATGAGCAGTTCTTC.

V is TRBV4-2 and J is TRBJ2-5; the match to TRBD1 covers 7 bases. V was clipped by 4 bases and J by 2 bases; unmatched bases: 10. The CDR3 extends over 16 amino acids. The germline gives CDR1 LGHNA, CDR2 YNFKEQ. The CDR3 region is CASSPWDSWKQETQYF. The CDR3, as DNA: TGTGCCAGCAGCCCGTGGGACAGTTGGAAACAAGAGACCCAGTACTTC.

The table lists this clone with a count of one. The chain recombines TRBV7-9 with TRBJ2-3; D is uncertain. Trimming removed 1 base from V and 5 bases from J, with 13 bases in between. The germline CDR1 and CDR2 sequences are SEHNR and FQNEAQ (reference sequence). The CDR3 totals 15 residues. In nucleotides, the CDR3 is TGTGCCAGCAGCTTAGGGCCATATCCACTAGATACGCAGTATTTT. This gives the protein CASSLGPYPLDTQYF.

The V gene is TRBV5-4, the J gene TRBJ2-5, with a weak D call TRBD1 (6 bases). Between the trimmed V and J ends, which lost 3 bases and 1 base, there was a span of 13 bases. The CDR3 totals 15 residues. Germline CDR1 is SGHNT and CDR2 is YYREEE (reference sequence). In DNA, the CDR3 is TGTGCCAGCAGCTCAGGTCCAGGGGCCCAAGAGACCCAGTACTTC. Its translation: CASSSGPGAQETQYF.

The chain recombines TRBV21-1 with TRBJ2-7; the DNA was not used to check the table's D call, TRBD2. TRBV21-1 is a documented pseudogene. The CDR3 has 16 amino acids. CDR3 nucleotides: TGTGCCAGCAGCAAAGTTGGGAGGACTCCTCCGTACGAGCAGTACTTC. It codes for CASSKVGRTPPYEQYF.